Described below is a single T cell receptor (beta chain) sequence and its context. The data are from a study of blood T cell repertoires in COVID-19. Some clones are missing from TCRdb's copy, which holds only in-frame ones; the method was immunoSEQ multiplex PCR. Here the sample spans 100,000 to 120,000 clones, almost 80% being singletons. The V end was cut by 3 bases, the J end by 10 bases, with 12 bases between. Germline CDR1 is MNHEY and CDR2 is SVGAGI. This CDR3 contains 12 residues. The source material was peripheral blood. The clonotype was recovered from a woman aged 80 or older with active or convalescent COVID-19. This chain uses TRBV6-5 with TRBJ1-1; D gene uncertain. CDR3 loop: CASSYGGRLAFF. In DNA, the CDR3 is TGTGCCAGCAGTTATGGTGGGCGTTTAGCTTTCTTT.